This entry is about one T cell receptor (beta chain). The clone's antigen remains unknown. The sample holds no much larger clone one base away, and base qualities are not on file. V drops 2 bases and J drops 0 bases, leaving 13 bases in between. Reading from cysteine to phenylalanine, the CDR3 counts 16 amino acids. The sequence is cut down to CDR3 DNA, 48 bases in frame from base 1. The germline V gene (reference sequence) supplies CDR1 SEHNR and CDR2 FQNEAQ. This sample was taken from a study of T cell changes during pregnancy in multiple sclerosis (dated by TCRdb to between 2017 and 2020). In the study overall: Changes in the T cell repertoire over the course of pregnancy were examined in this study in women with multiple sclerosis.

The method was the immunoSEQ multiplex PCR assay. TCRdb took over this immuneACCESS table, retaining in-frame rearrangements with V and J assigned. Such tables are incomplete; in checked studies, under half of the missing clones stem from an unresolved V gene, and the remainder is unexplained. For this sample the table gives 27,000 or so clones, of which about 88% were detected only once. In total, the top ten clones hold 7% to 10% of the sample. This TCR was sampled from a female donor with multiple sclerosis, enrolled in a pregnancy study. The material was CD8+ T cells from peripheral blood mononuclear cells, obtained in the second trimester of pregnancy. The chain is made from TRBV7-9 and TRBJ2-5; TRBD1 might be the D gene, on 5 matching bases. The CDR3 region reads CASSLPYRINQETQYF. The DNA sequence is given as TGTGCCAGCAGCTTACCTTACAGGATAAACCAAGAGACCCAGTACTTC.